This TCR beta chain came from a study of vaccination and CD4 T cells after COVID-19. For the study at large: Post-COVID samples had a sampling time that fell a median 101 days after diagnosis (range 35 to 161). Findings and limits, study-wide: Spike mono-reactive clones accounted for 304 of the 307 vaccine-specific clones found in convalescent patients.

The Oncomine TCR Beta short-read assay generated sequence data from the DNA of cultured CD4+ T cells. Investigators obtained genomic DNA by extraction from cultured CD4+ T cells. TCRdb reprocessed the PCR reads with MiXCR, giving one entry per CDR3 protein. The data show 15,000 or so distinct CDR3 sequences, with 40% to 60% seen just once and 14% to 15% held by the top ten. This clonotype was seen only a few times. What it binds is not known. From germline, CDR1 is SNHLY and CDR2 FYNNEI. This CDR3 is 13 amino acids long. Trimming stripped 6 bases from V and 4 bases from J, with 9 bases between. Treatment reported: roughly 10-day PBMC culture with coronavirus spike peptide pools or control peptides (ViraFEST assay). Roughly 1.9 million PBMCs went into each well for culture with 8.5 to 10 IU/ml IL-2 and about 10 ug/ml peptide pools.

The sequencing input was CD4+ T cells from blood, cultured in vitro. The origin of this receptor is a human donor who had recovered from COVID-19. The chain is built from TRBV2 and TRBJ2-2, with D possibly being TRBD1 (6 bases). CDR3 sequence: CASSDRLTGELFF. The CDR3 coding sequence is TGTGCCAGCAGCGACAGGCTCACCGGGGAGCTGTTTTTT.